This TCR beta chain was documented in a study of CD8+ T cells in alopecia areata. Sequencing templates came from extracted RNA that was reverse transcribed into cDNA. Clones were read by immunoSEQ multiplex PCR, and TCRdb kept only the in-frame ones, dropping some. This sample yields roughly 220,000 clones, of which 35% to 40% are seen a single time; under 0.55% belongs to the top ten. Germline CDR1 is SQVTM and CDR2 is ANQGSEA. V was pared by 4 bases and J by 1 base, with 7 bases of the junction left unmatched. CDR3 size: 16 residues. Treatment of the sample: oral pan-JAK inhibitor, 5-10 mg twice daily. Alopecia areata patients provided lesional scalp punch biopsies and peripheral blood.

This rearrangement joins TRBV29-1 to TRBJ2-4; TRBD2 agrees at 10 bases. The sequencing here drew on CD4+ T cells sorted from blood, taken at approximately week 31, from a patient treated with tofacitinib. The sequence derives from a human donor with alopecia areata. The CDR3 DNA reads TGCAGCGTTGCGGGAGCGGGGGGGATGGCCAAAAACATTCAGTACTTC. Its translation: CSVAGAGGMAKNIQYF.